These 24 T cell receptor beta chains share one sample of origin, sequenced in a study of blood T cells in healthy people across ages. A sample-barcoded 5' primer and a J-beta primer mix were used in a second PCR of roughly 7 to 12 cycles. TCRdb reprocessed the 5' RACE reads with MiXCR, giving one entry per CDR3 protein. The sample holds about 630,000 distinct CDR3 sequences, around 21% seen once. The sequenced sample was blood. These receptors were collected from a man in his 70s in good health.

V and J are TRBV19 and TRBJ2-7; D is undetermined. The DNA end is a closer match to TRBJ2-1, so the J assignment may be wrong. This CDR3 spans 12 amino acids. Germline V gives CDR1 LNHDA, CDR2 SQIVND (reference sequence). This chain's CDR3 is CASSIDLDEQFF. The CDR3 DNA is TGTGCCAGTAGTATAGATCTAGATGAGCAGTTCTTC.

This clonotype appeared a few times. The V and J genes are TRBV7-8 and TRBJ2-5; D is unresolved. The length of the CDR3 is 16 residues. Trimming removed 0 bases from V and 2 bases from J, with 13 bases in between. CDR1 and CDR2 from the germline V gene are SGHVS and FQNEAQ. This chain's CDR3 is CASSLAWARRQETQYF. DNA for the CDR3: TGTGCCAGCAGCTTAGCGTGGGCCAGACGGCAAGAGACCCAGTACTTC.

The chain links TRBV18 to TRBJ2-5, with D perhaps matching TRBD2 (6 bases). The CDR3 runs to 16 residues. Trimming cost V 2 bases and J 2 bases, with 15 bases left between them. Germline-derived CDR1 and CDR2 are KGHSH and LQKENI. This CDR3 is CASSPGPLATQETQYF. CDR3 DNA sequence: TGTGCCAGCTCACCAGGGCCTCTAGCGACACAAGAGACCCAGTACTTC.

This chain connects TRBV14 to TRBJ2-1; D uncertain. The germline CDR1 and CDR2 sequences are SGHDN and FVKESK. CDR3 length equals 13 residues. The ends were cut back, 2 bases at V and 0 bases at J, with 2 bases in the middle. The CDR3 bases are TGTGCCAGCAGCCAAAGCTCCTACAATGAGCAGTTCTTC. It specifies CASSQSSYNEQFF.

This clonotype appeared a few times. The chain couples TRBV18 to TRBJ2-3; 9 nucleotides line up with TRBD2. Germline lookup yields CDR1 KGHSH and CDR2 LQKENI. This CDR3 region has 17 residues. J lost 2 bases, V lost 4 bases, and 10 bases had no gene match. The CDR3 protein is CASSQSSGIANTDTQYF. Written as DNA, the CDR3 is TGTGCCAGCTCACAATCTAGCGGGATCGCTAACACAGATACGCAGTATTTT.

The rearrangement links TRBV20-1 to TRBJ2-3; no definite D call. Germline CDR1 reads DFQATT; CDR2 reads SNEGSKA (reference sequence). V shed 1 base and J shed 0 bases, with 14 bases lying between them. CDR3 length equals 16 residues. CDR3 in amino acids: CSARVGHPKSTDTQYF. CDR3 DNA sequence: TGCAGTGCTAGAGTGGGCCACCCAAAAAGCACAGATACGCAGTATTTT.

This clonotype appeared a few times. The chain has TRBV29-1 and TRBJ2-5, with 10 bases matching TRBD2. Germline loops: CDR1 SQVTM, CDR2 ANQGSEA. The CDR3 is 12 residues long. Trimming cost V 7 bases and J 3 bases; bases outside gene matches: 2. Here the CDR3 reads CSAGLAEETQYF. CDR3 sequence (DNA): TGCAGCGCCGGACTAGCGGAAGAGACCCAGTACTTC.

This clonotype was picked up a small number of times. The chain has TRBV7-2 and TRBJ1-3; D not certain. The germline V and J ends were trimmed by 2 bases and 2 bases, with 10 bases remaining between them. The germline V gene encodes CDR1 SGHTA and CDR2 FQGNSA. There are 15 residues in the CDR3. The CDR3 sequence: CASSLYSQAGNTIYF. CDR3 bases: TGTGCCAGCAGCTTATATAGCCAGGCTGGAAACACCATATATTTT. Full variable domain (remainder filled in from reference TRBV7-2 and TRBJ1-3): GAGVSQSPSNKVTEKGKDVELRCDPISGHTALYWYRQSLGQGLEFLIYFQGNSAPDKSGLPSDRFSAERTGGSVSTLTIQRTQQEDSAVYLCASSLYSQAGNTIYFGEGSWLTVV.

The chain has TRBV20-1 and TRBJ2-3; no clear D. Germline V gene sequence: CDR1 DFQATT, CDR2 SNEGSKA (reference sequence). The CDR3 covers 15 residues. V was shortened by 6 bases and J by 0 bases, with 16 bases between the two germline ends. The CDR3 spells CSASSTTESTDTQYF. The CDR3 nucleotides read TGCAGTGCCTCTTCAACGACGGAGAGCACAGATACGCAGTATTTT.

The chain links TRBV15 to TRBJ2-2; D not resolved. CDR1 and CDR2 (germline): LNHNV, YYDKDF (reference sequence). V lost 2 bases, J lost 8 bases, and 9 bases lay in between. The CDR3 has 13 residues. The chain's CDR3 is CATSRRETGELFF. CDR3 coding DNA: TGTGCCACCAGCAGAAGGGAAACGGGGGAGCTGTTTTTT.

This clonotype showed up just a few times. This rearrangement joins TRBV18 to TRBJ2-1; 11 nucleotides agree with TRBD2. Unmatched junction bases numbered 3, after V lost 3 bases and J lost 5 bases. The V gene's germline CDR1 is KGHSH and CDR2 LQKENI. The CDR3 is made up of 15 amino acids. CDR3 sequence: CASSPRLAGHNEQFF. The CDR3, as DNA: TGTGCCAGCTCACCCAGACTAGCGGGGCACAATGAGCAGTTCTTC.

This clonotype was seen a few times. The gene calls are TRBV5-6 and TRBJ2-5; 7 nucleotides agree with TRBD1. This CDR3 has 14 residues. From germline, CDR1 is SGHDT and CDR2 YYEEEE. With 4 bases clipped from V and 2 bases from J, the junction kept 5 bases outside the gene matches. CDR3 region: CASSLQGPQETQYF. CDR3 nucleotide sequence: TGTGCCAGCAGCCTACAGGGGCCTCAAGAGACCCAGTACTTC.

This clonotype was seen a single time. CDR3 residues: CASSEQPKSSYEQYF. DNA of the CDR3: TGTGCCAGCTCAGAACAGCCAAAAAGCTCCTACGAGCAGTACTTC. This rearrangement joins TRBV18 to TRBJ2-7; D is unclear. V gave up 5 bases and J gave up 0 bases, with 14 bases separating them. The V gene's germline CDR1 is KGHSH and CDR2 LQKENI. CDR3 length: 15 residues.

The chain has TRBV20-1 and TRBJ2-1, with D tentatively TRBD2 (5 bases). Germline CDR1 is DFQATT and CDR2 is SNEGSKA (reference sequence). The CDR3 runs to 10 residues. V was clipped by 0 bases and J by 16 bases, with 10 bases between them. The CDR3 region is CSARETISFF. CDR3 DNA: TGCAGTGCTAGAGAGACTATTTCCTTCTTC.

The chain couples TRBV4-1 to TRBJ2-7; D is undetermined. This CDR3 spans 14 amino acids. Trimming took off 0 bases at V and 4 bases at J, with 10 bases between the two ends. Germline CDR1 and CDR2: MGHRA and YSYEKL. CDR3 sequence (DNA): TGCGCCAGCAGCCAAGATATACGCCCTTACGAGCAGTACTTC. This encodes CASSQDIRPYEQYF.

This rearrangement joins TRBV6-2 or TRBV6-3 to TRBJ2-2; TRBD2 aligns across 10 bases. In germline, CDR1 is MNHEY, CDR2 SVGEGT. The V gene end was trimmed by 4 bases and the J gene end by 2 bases; junction bases not matched to a gene: 7. The CDR3 loop spans 17 amino acids. In DNA form, the CDR3 reads TGTGCCAGCAGTTCCCAAAGGACTAGCGGTAACACCGGGGAGCTGTTTTTT. Amino acid sequence: CASSSQRTSGNTGELFF.

This clonotype was recorded a few times. The chain has TRBV7-9 and TRBJ2-2; 7 bases are shared with TRBD2. The CDR3 is 18 residues long. The germline V gene has CDR1 SEHNR and CDR2 FQNEAQ (reference sequence). The V and J ends lost 5 bases and 0 bases, in that order; junction bases with no gene match: 12. The CDR3 DNA reads as TGTGCCAGCAGCCCCCTGCGTGGCGGGAGAGCGAACACCGGGGAGCTGTTTTTT. The encoded protein is CASSPLRGGRANTGELFF.

This clonotype was observed at least ten times. The chain combines TRBV18 with TRBJ2-2; no definite D call. This CDR3 contains 16 residues. Germline assignment: CDR1 KGHSH and CDR2 LQKENI. Trimming cost V 4 bases and J 0 bases, with 12 bases left between them. Here the CDR3 reads CASSLLTGANTGELFF. CDR3 nucleotides: TGTGCCAGCTCACTTCTGACCGGAGCGAACACCGGGGAGCTGTTTTTT.

The chain employs TRBV5-1 and TRBJ2-5; 12 nucleotides match TRBD2. The V segment lost 0 bases and the J segment 3 bases; nucleotides outside the gene matches: 3. Germline V lookup: CDR1 SGHRS, CDR2 YFSETQ. The CDR3 totals 16 residues. The CDR3 loop is CASSLAGLAGEETQYF. In nucleotides, the CDR3 is TGCGCCAGCAGCTTGGCGGGACTAGCGGGCGAAGAGACCCAGTACTTC.

The CDR3 loop reads CASSYRIGGVGEKLFF. The CDR3, as DNA: TGTGCCAGCAGTTACAGGATCGGAGGGGTAGGAGAAAAACTGTTTTTT. The chain has TRBV6-6 and TRBJ1-4; the D gene is possibly TRBD1 (5 bases). The CDR3 spans 16 residues. The V gene's germline CDR1 is MNHNY and CDR2 SVGAGI (reference sequence). The germline V and J ends were trimmed by 2 bases and 8 bases, with 18 bases remaining between them.

The CDR3 here is CSAGGTGGIYEQYF. The CDR3 DNA reads as TGCAGTGCTGGAGGAACAGGGGGCATTTACGAGCAGTACTTC. The rearrangement joins TRBV20-1 to TRBJ2-7; 9 nucleotides line up with TRBD1. After removal of 5 bases from V and 4 bases from J, the junction contained 9 bases not matched to a gene. Germline CDR1 DFQATT, CDR2 SNEGSKA (reference sequence). The CDR3 is 14 residues long.

This chain connects TRBV28 to TRBJ2-2, with no clear D. Trimming took 1 base from V and 1 from J, leaving 7 bases between them. CDR3 length: 15 amino acids. Germline V lookup: CDR1 MDHEN, CDR2 SYDVKM. CDR3 residues: CASSLSIRNTGELFF. The CDR3 DNA reads as TGTGCCAGCAGTTTATCAATTCGGAACACCGGGGAGCTGTTTTTT.

This clonotype came up many times. The V call is TRBV11-2, the J call TRBJ1-1, with 7 positions matching TRBD1. The V gene end was trimmed by 5 bases and the J gene end by 5 bases; junction bases not matched to a gene: 11. Per germline, CDR1 SGHAT and CDR2 FQNNGV. The length of the CDR3 is 15 residues. The CDR3 region has the DNA TGTGCCAGCAGCCACCACTACAGGGGTCTTACTGAAGCTTTCTTT. It is translated as CASSHHYRGLTEAFF.

The chain employs TRBV24-1 and TRBJ1-2; D is undetermined. The CDR3 runs 11 residues. Germline assignment: CDR1 KGHDR and CDR2 SFDVKD. V was clipped by 11 bases and J by 4 bases, with 10 bases between them. CDR3 DNA sequence: TGTGCCATAGGTGATGGCTATGGCTACACCTTC. Its translation: CAIGDGYGYTF.